A selection of T cell receptor beta chains follows, all from one sample in a study of blood T cell repertoires in COVID-19. Assay used: immunoSEQ multiplex PCR; TCRdb lists only in-frame clones, some missing. This sample has 23,000 or so clones, with 80% to 90% found just once. Sequenced input: peripheral blood. The receptors stem from a man between 65 and 85 years old with acute or convalescent COVID-19. Each CDR3 is given with its conserved first and last residue. Fields, in order: D gene, J gene, clone size, V gene, CDR3 protein, CDR3 DNA. D genes are given only for firm matches. Clone size appears in some rows only: once, few, many, or a class for an expanded clone.

>.|TRBJ2-5|.|TRBV4-2
CASSPGSSGETQYF
TGTGCCAGCAGCCCGGGATCTTCGGGAGAGACCCAGTACTTC
>.|TRBJ1-5|.|TRBV5-4
CASSPGKDQPQHF
TGTGCCAGCAGCCCCGGGAAGGATCAGCCCCAGCATTTT
>.|TRBJ1-4|.|TRBV6-5
CASSRGEANEKLFF
TGTGCCAGCAGTCGGGGGGAGGCTAATGAAAAACTGTTTTTT
>.|TRBJ2-1|.|TRBV21-1
CASTKREAYNEQFF
TGTGCCAGCACTAAGCGGGAGGCTTACAATGAGCAGTTCTTC
>.|TRBJ2-1|few|TRBV4-2
CASSQDAIVAGGQFF
TGTGCCAGCAGCCAAGATGCAATAGTGGCTGGAGGGCAGTTCTTC
>.|TRBJ2-5|.|TRBV6-5
CASSLDRETQYF
TGTGCCAGCAGCCTAGATCGGGAGACCCAGTACTTC
>.|TRBJ1-5|.|TRBV7-6
CASSLEGVRGQPQHF
TGTGCCAGCAGCTTAGAGGGCGTCAGAGGGCAGCCCCAGCATTTT
>TRBD1|TRBJ1-2|.|TRBV6-1
CASSDAGQGPHGYTF
TGTGCCAGCAGTGACGCTGGACAGGGTCCACATGGCTACACCTTC
>TRBD1|TRBJ2-3|.|TRBV14
CASSSTLGQGPDTQYF
TGTGCCAGCAGCAGTACCCTGGGACAGGGTCCAGATACGCAGTATTTT
>.|TRBJ2-3|.|TRBV27
CASSLFNWPGRMGTDTQYF
TGTGCCAGCAGTTTATTTAATTGGCCAGGGCGGATGGGCACAGATACGCAGTATTTT
>.|TRBJ1-3|.|TRBV4-2
CASSQDRGSSGNTIYF
TGTGCCAGCAGCCAAGATAGGGGGTCTTCTGGAAACACCATATATTTT
>.|TRBJ2-5|.|TRBV4-1
CASTLTPGQETQYF
TGCGCCAGCACCTTAACCCCAGGGCAAGAGACCCAGTACTTC
>TRBD1|TRBJ1-6|.|TRBV2
CASSPDRASNSPLHF
TGTGCCAGCAGCCCAGACAGGGCCAGTAATTCACCCCTCCACTTT
>.|TRBJ1-3|.|TRBV4-2
CASSRQVPGNTIYF
TGTGCCAGCAGCAGACAGGTCCCTGGAAACACCATATATTTT
>.|TRBJ1-1|.|TRBV6-2/TRBV6-3
CASSYPQRGTEAFF
TGTGCCAGCAGTTACCCCCAAAGGGGCACTGAAGCTTTCTTT
>.|TRBJ1-1|.|TRBV29-1
CSVEAYTEAFF
TGCAGCGTTGAAGCCTACACTGAAGCTTTCTTT
>TRBD1|TRBJ2-7|.|TRBV6-5
CASSRPGQGASEQYF
TGTGCCAGCAGTCGACCGGGACAGGGGGCATCCGAGCAGTACTTC
>TRBD1|TRBJ1-1|.|TRBV6-2/TRBV6-3
CASSYPGTGWSGNTEAFF
TGTGCCAGCAGTTACCCCGGGACAGGGTGGAGTGGAAACACTGAAGCTTTCTTT
>.|TRBJ1-2|.|TRBV5-1
CASSPPLGGDGYTF
TGCGCCAGCAGCCCCCCCTTAGGGGGTGATGGCTACACCTTC
>TRBD2|TRBJ2-1|.|TRBV5-4
CASSSGLAGGIYNEQFF
TGTGCCAGCAGCTCGGGACTAGCGGGGGGGATTTACAATGAGCAGTTCTTC
>TRBD1|TRBJ1-3|.|TRBV2
CASSEEGGLSGNTIYF
TGTGCCAGCAGTGAAGAAGGGGGCCTCTCTGGAAACACCATATATTTT
>TRBD1|TRBJ1-4|medium-sized|TRBV11-3
CASSPGQATNEKLFF
TGTGCCAGCAGCCCCGGACAGGCGACTAATGAAAAACTGTTTTTT
>TRBD2|TRBJ2-7|.|TRBV9
CASSADLAGRPYEQYF
TGTGCCAGCAGCGCTGACCTAGCGGGGAGACCCTACGAGCAGTACTTC
>TRBD2|TRBJ2-5|medium-sized|TRBV6-1
CASSEPRLAGVQETQYF
TGTGCCAGCAGTGAACCCCGACTAGCGGGGGTCCAAGAGACCCAGTACTTC
>TRBD2|TRBJ2-6|.|TRBV3-1/TRBV3-2
CASSRAGLLAGEYGANVLTF
TGTGCCAGCAGCCGCGCCGGGTTACTAGCGGGAGAATACGGGGCCAACGTCCTGACTTTC
>TRBD2|TRBJ2-3|.|TRBV4-1
CASSQAPGLGAADTQYF
TGCGCCAGCAGCCAGGCGCCGGGACTAGGGGCGGCAGATACGCAGTATTTT
>.|TRBJ1-1|.|TRBV7-8
CASSPDQGTAFF
TGTGCCAGCAGCCCTGACCAGGGAACAGCTTTCTTT
>TRBD1|TRBJ2-1|.|TRBV2
CASRPAADRGSYNEQFF
TGTGCCAGTAGGCCCGCTGCGGACAGGGGCTCTTACAATGAGCAGTTCTTC
>TRBD1|TRBJ2-1|.|TRBV5-1
CASSLVGTGDEQFF
TGCGCCAGCAGCTTGGTAGGGACAGGGGATGAGCAGTTCTTC
>TRBD1|TRBJ1-6|.|TRBV30
CAWGTVRDSPLHF
TGTGCCTGGGGGACAGTACGGGATTCACCCCTCCACTTT